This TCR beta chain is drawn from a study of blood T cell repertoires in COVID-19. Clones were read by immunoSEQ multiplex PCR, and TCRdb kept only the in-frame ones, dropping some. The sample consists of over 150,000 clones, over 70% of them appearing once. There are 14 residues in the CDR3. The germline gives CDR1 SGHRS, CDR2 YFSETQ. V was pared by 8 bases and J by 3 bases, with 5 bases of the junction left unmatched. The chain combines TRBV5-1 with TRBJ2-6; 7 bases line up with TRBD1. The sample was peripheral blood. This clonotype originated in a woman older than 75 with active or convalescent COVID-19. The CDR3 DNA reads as TGCGCCAGTAACACAGGGGATGGGGCCAACGTCCTGACTTTC. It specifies CASNTGDGANVLTF.